These 10 T cell receptor beta chains originate from one sample sequenced in a study of blood T cell repertoires in COVID-19. The repertoire was sequenced with immunoSEQ multiplex PCR; TCRdb's copy has only in-frame clones and lacks some. The repertoire holds some 93,000 clones, with roughly 80% as singletons. The specimen was peripheral blood. The receptors derive from a human donor in a cohort sampled during active COVID-19.

The chain uses TRBV7-9 and TRBJ2-2; D might be TRBD1 (6 bases). CDR1 is SEHNR, CDR2 FQNEAQ, per germline (reference sequence). There are 14 residues in the CDR3. Trimming cost V 8 bases and J 7 bases, with 17 bases left between them. The CDR3 loop is CASPSAGEHGELFF. CDR3 coding DNA: TGTGCCAGCCCCTCGGCAGGGGAGCACGGGGAGCTGTTTTTT.

This rearrangement joins TRBV7-8 to TRBJ2-3, with TRBD2 matching over 12 bases. J was trimmed by 0 bases and V by 5 bases; bases with no gene match: 3. The CDR3 consists of 16 residues. The germline V gene has CDR1 SGHVS and CDR2 FQNEAQ. This CDR3 is CASSRLAGESTDTQYF. DNA of the CDR3: TGTGCCAGCAGCCGACTAGCGGGAGAAAGCACAGATACGCAGTATTTT.

The J gene is TRBJ2-3, the V gene TRBV7-9, with 13 bases fitting TRBD2. The J segment lost 2 bases and the V segment lost 4 bases, leaving 3 bases of the junction unmatched. CDR1 and CDR2 (germline): SEHNR, FQNEAQ (reference sequence). The CDR3 length is 16 residues. The CDR3 DNA is TGTGCCAGCAGCTCGGGACTAGCGGGGCCCACAGATACGCAGTATTTT. Translation: CASSSGLAGPTDTQYF. The whole variable domain, remainder taken from reference TRBV7-9 and TRBJ2-3, is DTGVSQNPRHKITKRGQNVTFRCDPISEHNRLYWYRQTLGQGPEFLTYFQNEAQLEKSRLLSDRFSAERPKGSFSTLEIQRTEQGDSAMYLCASSSGLAGPTDTQYFGPGTRLTVL.

This clone was seen just once. The rearrangement joins TRBV28 to TRBJ2-7, with 7 bases that match TRBD1. Trimming at V came to 6 bases and at J to 5 bases, leaving 4 bases not matched to a gene. Germline CDR1 is MDHEN and CDR2 is SYDVKM. The CDR3 contains 12 residues. This CDR3 is CASRSGGDEQYF. For the CDR3, the DNA is TGTGCCAGCAGATCAGGGGGAGACGAGCAGTACTTC. Combining the CDR3 with reference TRBV28 and TRBJ2-7 gives the whole variable domain DVKVTQSSRYLVKRTGEKVFLECVQDMDHENMFWYRQDPGLGLRLIYFSYDVKMKEKGDIPEGYSVSREKKERFSLILESASTNQTSMYLCASRSGGDEQYFGPGTRLTVT.

The gene calls are TRBV6-2 or TRBV6-3 and TRBJ1-1; D not resolved. Germline CDR1 MNHEY, CDR2 SVGEGT. The CDR3 consists of 14 residues. Trimming pared 5 bases from V and 4 bases from J, leaving 14 bases between. CDR3 sequence reads: CASSRSSIGTEAFF. The CDR3 DNA reads as TGTGCCAGCAGTCGCTCCTCCATCGGCACTGAAGCTTTCTTT.

This clone has just a few counts. As DNA, the CDR3 is TGTGCCAGCAGCCCGGCGGGCGGGAGGTACGAGCAGTACTTC. Amino acid sequence: CASSPAGGRYEQYF. The chain couples TRBV3-1 (or the pseudogene TRBV3-2) to TRBJ2-7, with TRBD2 matching 8 bases. Unmatched junction bases numbered 6, after V lost 4 bases and J lost 4 bases. This CDR3 is built from 14 residues. Germline-derived CDR1 and CDR2 are LGHDT and YNNKEL (reference sequence).

This clone was seen a handful of times. The genes are TRBV12-3 or TRBV12-4 and TRBJ1-1; D gene ambiguous. CDR3 size: 12 residues. The germline V and J ends were trimmed by 6 bases and 0 bases, with 5 bases remaining between them. CDR3 protein: CASRRMNTEAFF. The CDR3 DNA follows: TGTGCCAGCAGGCGGATGAACACTGAAGCTTTCTTT.

The chain recombines TRBV30 with TRBJ1-5, with TRBD1 as a possible D gene (6 bases). Germline CDR1 GTSNPN, CDR2 SVGIG (reference sequence). Trimming stripped 1 base from V and 6 bases from J, with 10 bases between. The CDR3 totals 13 residues. In nucleotides, the CDR3 is TGTGCCTGGAGTGCAGGGGCCGGTCAGCCCCAGCATTTT. As protein: CAWSAGAGQPQHF.

This rearrangement joins TRBV6-2 or TRBV6-3 to TRBJ2-1, with TRBD2 matching over 9 bases. Germline CDR1 reads MNHEY; CDR2 reads SVGEGT. The CDR3 runs 17 residues. J gave up 8 bases and V 2 bases, and 13 bases lay outside the gene matches. The CDR3 is CASSYVLGGRGRYEQFF. DNA of the CDR3: TGTGCCAGCAGTTACGTGTTAGGCGGGAGGGGGAGGTATGAGCAGTTCTTC.

V gene TRBV6-5 combines with J gene TRBJ2-1; TRBD1 might be the D (6 bases). The CDR3 covers 15 residues. Trimming shortened V by 2 bases and J by 2 bases, and 10 bases separated the two germline ends. In germline, CDR1 is MNHEY, CDR2 SVGAGI. CDR3 DNA: TGTGCCAGCAGTTACCTGACAGGACCCTACAATGAGCAGTTCTTC. Its protein product is CASSYLTGPYNEQFF.